A selection of T cell receptor beta chains follows, all from one sample in a study of regulatory T cells in long-lasting Graves disease. TCRdb itself ran the multiplex PCR reads through MiXCR, one entry per CDR3 protein. The table shows 440,000 or so distinct CDR3 sequences, with roughly 17% occurring only once. The sample was also reused in another study, on T cells in Graves' hyperthyroidism and ophthalmopathy.

Sequencing used peripheral blood mononuclear cells (PBMCs), obtained at new diagnosis, from a patient treated with antithyroid drugs. These receptors all come from a woman between 25 and 40 years old with Graves disease. Both conserved end residues are part of each CDR3. D genes are given only for firm matches. Some rows have no size entry. The others give once, few or many, or a class for an expanded clone.

d_gene | j_gene | abundance | v_gene | CDR3nt | CDR3aa
TRBD1 | TRBJ1-2 | few | TRBV5-1 | TGCGCCAGCAGCCCTAGGGGACAGCGAGTTTTTAACTATGGCTACACCTTC | CASSPRGQRVFNYGYTF
- | TRBJ1-2 | many | TRBV20-1 | TGCAGTGCCAGCAGGGAAGTTGGATCCGGCTACACCTTC | CSASREVGSGYTF
TRBD2 | TRBJ2-7 | - | TRBV28 | TGTGCCAGCAGGGGGACTAGCGGGATAACCTACGAGCAGTACTTC | CASRGTSGITYEQYF
TRBD2 | TRBJ2-7 | many | TRBV10-3 | TGTGCCATCAGTGAGTCGGCTAGCGGGAGGTGGTACGAGCAGTACTTC | CAISESASGRWYEQYF
- | TRBJ2-5 | many | TRBV14 | TGTGCCAGCAGCCAGATTGTCGGATGGGGAGAGACCCAGTACTTC | CASSQIVGWGETQYF
- | TRBJ2-5 | few | TRBV5-6 | TGTGCCAGCAGCTTAACTAGTCGCGGGGTATCAGGGGAGACCCAGTACTTC | CASSLTSRGVSGETQYF
- | TRBJ1-5 | many | TRBV10-3 | TGTGCCATCAGTGACGAACAGGGACGGAATCAGCCCCAGCATTTT | CAISDEQGRNQPQHF
- | TRBJ1-2 | many | TRBV6-2/TRBV6-3 | TGTGCCAGCAGTTTCACGGGGGATGGCTACACCTTC | CASSFTGDGYTF
- | TRBJ1-6 | many | TRBV30 | TGTGCCTGGAGTGCCCCACAACAGGGTAACTCACCCCTCCACTTT | CAWSAPQQGNSPLHF
TRBD2 | TRBJ2-3 | many | TRBV28 | TGTGCCAGCATGGTAGCGGGAGGACCCCTAATCACAGATACGCAGTATTTT | CASMVAGGPLITDTQYF
TRBD1 | TRBJ2-7 | many | TRBV28 | TGTGCCAGCAGACTCAGGGGGGAGCAGTACTTC | CASRLRGEQYF
- | TRBJ2-3 | - | TRBV20-1 | TGCAGTGCTAGGGAGGGAGTGGGTACGCAGTATTTT | CSAREGVGTQYF
TRBD1 | TRBJ1-1 | many | TRBV27 | TGTGCCAGCAGTTTAATTTGGGAGGGGGCTGGCACTGAAGCTTTCTTT | CASSLIWEGAGTEAFF